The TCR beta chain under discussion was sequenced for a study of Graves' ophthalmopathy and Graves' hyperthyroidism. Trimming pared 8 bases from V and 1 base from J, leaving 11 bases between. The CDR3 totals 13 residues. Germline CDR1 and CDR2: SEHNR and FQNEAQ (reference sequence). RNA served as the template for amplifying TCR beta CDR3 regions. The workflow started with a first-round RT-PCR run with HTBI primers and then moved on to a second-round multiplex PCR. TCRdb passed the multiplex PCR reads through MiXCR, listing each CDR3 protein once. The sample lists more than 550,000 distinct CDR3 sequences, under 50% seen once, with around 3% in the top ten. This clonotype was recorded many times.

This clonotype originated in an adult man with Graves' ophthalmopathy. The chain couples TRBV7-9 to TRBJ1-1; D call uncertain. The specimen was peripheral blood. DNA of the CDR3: TGTGCCAGCCATCGGCCGGAGAACACTGAAGCTTTCTTT. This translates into CASHRPENTEAFF.